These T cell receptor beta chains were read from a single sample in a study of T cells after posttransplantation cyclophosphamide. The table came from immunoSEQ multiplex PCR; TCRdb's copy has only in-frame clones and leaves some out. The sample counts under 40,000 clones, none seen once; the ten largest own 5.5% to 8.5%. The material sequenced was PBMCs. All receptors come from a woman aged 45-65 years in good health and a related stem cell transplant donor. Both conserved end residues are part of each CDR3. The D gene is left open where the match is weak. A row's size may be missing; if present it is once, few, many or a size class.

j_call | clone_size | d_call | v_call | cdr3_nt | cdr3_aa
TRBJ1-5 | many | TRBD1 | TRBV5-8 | TGTGCCAGCAGCATACAGGGGTATAGCAATCAGCCCCAGCATTTT | CASSIQGYSNQPQHF
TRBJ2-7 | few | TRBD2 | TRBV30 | TGTGCCTGGACCGGGACTAGCGGATCCTACGAGCAGTACTTC | CAWTGTSGSYEQYF
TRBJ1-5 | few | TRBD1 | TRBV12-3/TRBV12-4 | TGTGCCAGCAGTTCCACAGGGGGCAATCAGCCCCAGCATTTT | CASSSTGGNQPQHF
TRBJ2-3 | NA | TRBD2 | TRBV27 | TGTGCCAGCAGTTTTTTTCGGACTAGCGGGACCACAGATACGCAGTATTTT | CASSFFRTSGTTDTQYF
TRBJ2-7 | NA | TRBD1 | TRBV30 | TGTGCCTGGATGGGTAAAGGGGGCGCGGGTCGGCCCTACGAGCAGTACTTC | CAWMGKGGAGRPYEQYF
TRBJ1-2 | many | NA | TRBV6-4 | TGTGCCAGCAGTGCCCGGTGGGGGCTTTCCCACCCCTACACCTTC | CASSARWGLSHPYTF
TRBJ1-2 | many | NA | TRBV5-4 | TGTGCCAGCAGCTTGAGACAGGAGGAGGGCTATGGCTACACCTTC | CASSLRQEEGYGYTF
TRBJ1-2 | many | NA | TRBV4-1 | TGCGCCAGCAGCCACATGGGCGCGGCAGGGCCGGACTATGGCTACACCTTC | CASSHMGAAGPDYGYTF
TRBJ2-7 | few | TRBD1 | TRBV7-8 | TGTGCCAGCAGCCCCACGGGACAGTCCTACGAGCAGTACTTC | CASSPTGQSYEQYF
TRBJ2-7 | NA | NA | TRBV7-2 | TGTGCCAGCAGCTTGGGTAGGCTAGCCTACGAGCAGTACTTC | CASSLGRLAYEQYF
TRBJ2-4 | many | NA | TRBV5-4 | TGTGCCAGCAGCTTACGACAGGACTTAGCCAAAAACATTCAGTACTTC | CASSLRQDLAKNIQYF
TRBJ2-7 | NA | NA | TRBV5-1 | TGCGCCAGCACCTGGGGGGTCTCCTACGAGCAGTACTTC | CASTWGVSYEQYF
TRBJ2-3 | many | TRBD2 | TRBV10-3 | TGTGCCATCAGTACTAGCGTCCCAGATACGCAGTATTTT | CAISTSVPDTQYF
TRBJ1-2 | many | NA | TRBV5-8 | TGTGCCAGCAGCTTTGTTGGCCAGCGGCTTCTTGGCTACACCTTC | CASSFVGQRLLGYTF
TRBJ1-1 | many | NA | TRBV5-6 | TGTGCCAGCAGCTTGGGTCTTGAAGCTTTCTTT | CASSLGLEAFF
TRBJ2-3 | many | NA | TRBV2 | TGTGCCAGTCAAGGGCCTTTCACAGATACGCAGTATTTT | CASQGPFTDTQYF
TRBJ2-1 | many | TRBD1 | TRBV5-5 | TGTGCCAGCAGCTTTGGGGCAGGGGGCGCTGAGCAGTTCTTC | CASSFGAGGAEQFF
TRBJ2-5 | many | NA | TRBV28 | TGTGCCAGCAGTTTGTCCCTGCGAGGGGCGACCCAGTACTTC | CASSLSLRGATQYF
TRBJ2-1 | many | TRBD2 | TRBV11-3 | TGTGCCAGCAGCTTGACTAGCGGGAGTCTTAATGAGCAGTTCTTC | CASSLTSGSLNEQFF
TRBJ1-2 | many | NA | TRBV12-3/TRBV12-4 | TGTGCCAGCAGTTTAGCACAGGGTCTATGGGGCTACACCTTC | CASSLAQGLWGYTF
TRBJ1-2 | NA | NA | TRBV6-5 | TGTGCCAGCAACCCCCAGTCTCGAACCGTCTATGGCTACACCTTC | CASNPQSRTVYGYTF
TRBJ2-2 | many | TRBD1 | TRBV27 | TGTGCCAGCAGTTTATCGTTGGACAGGGGCACCGGGGAGCTGTTTTTT | CASSLSLDRGTGELFF
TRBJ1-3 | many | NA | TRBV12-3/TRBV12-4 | TGTGCCAGCCGGCCCAATCGAGGGTACTCTGGAAACACCATATATTTT | CASRPNRGYSGNTIYF
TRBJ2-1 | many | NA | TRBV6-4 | TGTGCCAGCAGCCGGACTACCCGGGGCAATGAGCAGTTCTTC | CASSRTTRGNEQFF
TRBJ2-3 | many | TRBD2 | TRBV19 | TGTGCCAGTAGTCCACTAGCGGGAGGGTCTAGCACAGATACGCAGTATTTT | CASSPLAGGSSTDTQYF
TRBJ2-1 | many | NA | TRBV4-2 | TGTGCCAGCAGCATAGCATATGAGCAGTTCTTC | CASSIAYEQFF
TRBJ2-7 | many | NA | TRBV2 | TGTGCCAGCACCGGAGAGGGCTTAAACACCTACGAGCAGTACTTC | CASTGEGLNTYEQYF